This is a list of T cell receptor beta chains from one sample in a study of OX40 agonist ivuxolimab in advanced cancers. The table came from immunoSEQ multiplex PCR; TCRdb's copy has only in-frame clones and leaves some out. In the table there are 40,000 to 45,000 clones, around 92% of which are singletons. Sequencing was performed on CD4+ or CD8+ T cells sorted from blood, taken in a trial of the OX40 agonist ivuxolimab. These receptors came from an adult with an advanced solid tumor such as melanoma, head and neck, liver or kidney cancer. Both conserved end residues are part of each CDR3. The D gene is left open where the match is weak. Rows give clone size only sometimes, using once, few, many, or a class for an expanded clone.

-,TRBV28,TRBJ2-1,-,TGTGCCAGCAGTTTATTGGAGGGTTCCTACAATGAGCAGTTCTTC,CASSLLEGSYNEQFF
-,TRBV28,TRBJ1-4,-,TGTGCCAGCAGTTTAAAGGGCGTGGTGAAGCGGGAAAAACTGTTTTTT,CASSLKGVVKREKLFF
TRBD2,TRBV6-4,TRBJ2-1,once,TGTGCCAGCAGTGGAAGGGATATAGCGGGATTCTCCTACAATGAGCAGTTCTTC,CASSGRDIAGFSYNEQFF
-,TRBV6-5,TRBJ1-3,-,TGTGCCAGCAGCCCCGGACACTCCGACGGAAACACCATATATTTT,CASSPGHSDGNTIYF
TRBD1,TRBV2,TRBJ2-1,-,TGTGCCAGCAGTGAAGGGACAGGGATCTATGAGCAGTTCTTC,CASSEGTGIYEQFF
-,TRBV7-9,TRBJ1-2,-,TGTGCCAGCAGCTTAGTGACAGCGATAGATGGCTACACCTTC,CASSLVTAIDGYTF
-,TRBV4-3,TRBJ2-2,-,TGCGCCAGCAGCCAAGTTGCTGGGTGGGCCACCGGGGAGCTGTTTTTT,CASSQVAGWATGELFF
-,TRBV15,TRBJ2-1,few,TGTGCCACCAGCAGAGATGGAACTCCTGACAATGAGCAGTTCTTC,CATSRDGTPDNEQFF
-,TRBV28,TRBJ2-1,-,TGTGCCAGCAGTTTAGGGCAGGAAGGTATTGAAGATGAGCAGTTCTTC,CASSLGQEGIEDEQFF
-,TRBV6-8,TRBJ2-6,-,TGTGCCAGCAGTCAAGGGAGACAAAGTCGGGCCAACGTCCTGACTTTC,CASSQGRQSRANVLTF
-,TRBV4-1,TRBJ1-5,-,TGCGCCAGCAGCCAAGTTATGGGCAGCAATCAGCCCCAGCATTTT,CASSQVMGSNQPQHF
TRBD2,TRBV11-2,TRBJ2-2,-,TGTGCCAGCAGCTTAGATCTCGGACTAGCGGCGAACACCGGGGAGCTGTTTTTT,CASSLDLGLAANTGELFF
TRBD1,TRBV6-5,TRBJ1-6,-,TGTGCCAGCACGCCCGGGACAGGGGTTTCACCCCTCCACTTT,CASTPGTGVSPLHF